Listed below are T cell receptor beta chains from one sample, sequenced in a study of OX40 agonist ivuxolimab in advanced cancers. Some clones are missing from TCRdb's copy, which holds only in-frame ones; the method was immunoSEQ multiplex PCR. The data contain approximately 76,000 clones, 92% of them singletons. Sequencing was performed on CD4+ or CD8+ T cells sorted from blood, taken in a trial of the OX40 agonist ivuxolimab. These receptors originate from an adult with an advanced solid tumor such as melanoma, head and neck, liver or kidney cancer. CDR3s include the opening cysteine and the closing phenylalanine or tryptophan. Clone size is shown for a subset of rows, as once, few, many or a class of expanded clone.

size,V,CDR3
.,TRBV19,CASSIDAGYSPLHF
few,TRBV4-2,CASSQEEGFNTEAFF
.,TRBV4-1,CASGDSYEQYF
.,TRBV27,CASSLPDGEAFF
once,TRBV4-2,CASSPVGPWGGGQGYTQYF
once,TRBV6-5,CASSYSRTGVDTQYF
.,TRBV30,CAWSVLAGGTDTQYF
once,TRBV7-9,CASSLVGTGDLYEQYF
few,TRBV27,CASSFGQDNEQFF
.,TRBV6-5,CASSPQGNGYTF
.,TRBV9,CASNNHRTGVSYNEQFF